This TCR beta chain was obtained from a study of OX40 agonist ivuxolimab in advanced cancers. Describing the broader study: Ivuxolimab was a fully human IgG2 agonistic monoclonal antibody targeting the costimulatory receptor OX40 (CD134). Intravenous ivuxolimab was administered to patients every 2 weeks at six dose levels: 0.01, 0.1, 0.3, 1.5, 3 and 10 mg/kg. Of the approximately 50 dose-escalation patients, hepatocellular carcinoma was present in about 20, melanoma in around 15, renal cell carcinoma in 9 and head and neck cancer in 9. In the dose-escalation cohort, around four fifths of patients were male, and the mean age was approximately 60 years with a range of about 20 to 80. Prior anti-PD-1, anti-PD-L1 or anti-CTLA-4 therapy was permitted, and checkpoint inhibitors had been received by 40% to 50% of dose-escalation patients. Partial responses occurred in three dose-escalation patients: two with cutaneous melanoma and one with hepatocellular carcinoma. The point of sequencing TCRbeta in the periphery was to test whether ivuxolimab changed TCR sequence diversity and drove clonal T-cell expansion. The paper reports the monotherapy dose-escalation portion (N of about 52 patients) of the phase I ivuxolimab trial.

Genomic DNA was isolated from the sorted cells so that the TCRbeta CDR3 region could be sequenced. TCRbeta CDR3 regions were sequenced using the immunoSEQ Assay. The table comes from immuneACCESS by way of TCRdb, which keeps in-frame sequences with V and J called. Part of the clones is missing from these tables; in studies checked, under half for an unresolved V gene and the rest for unknown reasons. The sample profile shows 65,000 to 75,000 clones; 80% to 85% of them were found once. The ten largest clonotypes hold roughly 0.4% of the sample. As for this clone: Its antigen is still unknown. Base-call qualities are not available, and no considerably larger clone is one nucleotide away.

Overall study outcomes, separate from this receptor: On average, CD8+ T cells showed more expanded clones than CD4+ T cells after ivuxolimab. At doses of 0.1 to 3.0 mg/kg, clonal expansion of both CD4+ and CD8+ T cells in blood was seen between baseline and week 6. Partial responders in the 0.1-3.0 mg/kg groups had among the lowest normalized peripheral clonal expansion, especially among CD8+ T cells. Antigen specificity was not determined for the clonally expanded peripheral T cells. Low levels of normalized T-cell clonal expansion were also shown by some nonresponding patients.

V drops 2 bases and J drops 1 base, leaving 2 bases in between. The CDR3 starts with the cysteine, ends with the phenylalanine, and has 12 residues. The only DNA kept is the CDR3, 36 bases in frame from the first base. The germline V gene (reference sequence) provides CDR1 MNHNY and CDR2 SVGAGI. Patients with a history of autoimmune disease or receiving systemic immunosuppression were excluded from the trial. Peripheral blood for TCR sequencing was collected from all dose cohorts at baseline, on cycle 4 day 1, and on cycle 7 day 1. The samples were taken from a phase I, first-in-human, multicenter, open-label dose-escalation trial of ivuxolimab. Adults with locally advanced or metastatic melanoma, renal cell carcinoma, hepatocellular carcinoma or head and neck squamous cell carcinoma were enrolled in the trial. Before TCR sequencing, CD4+ T cells and CD8+ T cells from peripheral blood were sorted into separate populations.

The rearrangement combines TRBV6-6 with TRBJ2-5; too little of a D gene remains to name it. Specimen: CD4+ or CD8+ T cells sorted from blood, collected in a trial of the OX40 agonist ivuxolimab. This receptor was taken from an adult with an advanced solid tumor such as melanoma, head and neck, liver or kidney cancer. At the DNA level, the sequence is TGTGCCAGCAGTTACGCCCAAGAGACCCAGTACTTC. It translates to CASSYAQETQYF.